This T cell receptor beta chain was recovered during a study of PD-L1 blockade in urothelial cancer. In the study overall: When blood samples were assessed, the median T cell count was around 140,000.

Time point of the sample: pretreatment peripheral blood. The data were produced by immunoSEQ multiplex PCR, yet TCRdb's version contains in-frame clones alone and is incomplete. The data hold approximately 94,000 clones, with around nine tenths observed a single time. The origin of this receptor is a man between 60 and 70 years old with urothelial cancer. Sequencing was performed on PBMCs, taken around atezolizumab (anti-PD-L1) treatment.

This CDR3 is CASSYRGLQETQYF. Written as DNA, the CDR3 is TGTGCCAGCAGCTACAGGGGACTTCAAGAGACCCAGTACTTC. V usage is TRBV11-2 and J usage is TRBJ2-5, with D perhaps TRBD1 (7 bases). The V end was cut by 4 bases, the J end by 2 bases, with 11 bases between. This CDR3 comprises 14 residues. The germline CDR1 and CDR2 sequences are SGHAT and FQNNGV.